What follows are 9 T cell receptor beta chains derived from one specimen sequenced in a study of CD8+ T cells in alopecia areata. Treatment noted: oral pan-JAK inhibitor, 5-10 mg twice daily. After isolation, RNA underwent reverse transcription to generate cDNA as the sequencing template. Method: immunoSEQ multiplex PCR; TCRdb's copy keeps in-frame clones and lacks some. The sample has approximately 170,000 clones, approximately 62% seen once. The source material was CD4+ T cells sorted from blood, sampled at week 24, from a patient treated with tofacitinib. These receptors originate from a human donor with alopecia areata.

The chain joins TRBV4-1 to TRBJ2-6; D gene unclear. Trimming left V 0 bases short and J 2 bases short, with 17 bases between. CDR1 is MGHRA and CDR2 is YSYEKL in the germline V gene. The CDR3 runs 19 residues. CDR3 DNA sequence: TGCGCCAGCAGCCAAGAAGTGTCCCCCACGATAACTGGGGCCAACGTCCTGACTTTC. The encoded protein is CASSQEVSPTITGANVLTF.

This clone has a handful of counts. CDR3 residues: CASMGGGVGGYEQYF. CDR3 sequence (DNA): TGTGCCAGCATGGGCGGAGGGGTCGGGGGATACGAGCAGTACTTC. The V gene is TRBV25-1, the J gene TRBJ2-7, with D possibly matching TRBD2 (6 bases). The germline gives CDR1 MGHDK, CDR2 SYGVNS. The CDR3 spans 15 residues. V lost 7 bases, J lost 4 bases, and 20 bases lay in between.

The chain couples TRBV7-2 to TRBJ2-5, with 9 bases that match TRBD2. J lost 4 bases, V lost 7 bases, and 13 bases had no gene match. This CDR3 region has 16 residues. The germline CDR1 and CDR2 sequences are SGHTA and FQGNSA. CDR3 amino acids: CASTRNSGGPPETQYF. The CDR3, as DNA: TGTGCCAGCACCCGAAATAGCGGGGGCCCCCCAGAGACCCAGTACTTC.

CDR3 sequence reads: CASSPTVGSTDTQYF. The CDR3 DNA reads TGTGCCAGCAGCCCTACGGTTGGCAGCACAGATACGCAGTATTTT. The chain uses TRBV6-5 and TRBJ2-3; D gene unclear. Germline CDR1 is MNHEY and CDR2 is SVGAGI. Trimming removed 6 bases from V and 0 bases from J, with 13 bases in between. The CDR3 covers 15 residues.

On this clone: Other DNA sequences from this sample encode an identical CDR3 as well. CDR3 DNA: TGTGCCAGCAGCTCCGACAGGGGGCAGGGTGGCTACACCTTC. Residues: CASSSDRGQGGYTF. This sequence joins TRBV7-2 and TRBJ1-2; 10 nucleotides align to TRBD1. The CDR3 covers 14 residues. With V trimmed by 4 bases and J by 7 bases, 6 bases remained unmatched. Germline V lookup: CDR1 SGHTA, CDR2 FQGNSA.

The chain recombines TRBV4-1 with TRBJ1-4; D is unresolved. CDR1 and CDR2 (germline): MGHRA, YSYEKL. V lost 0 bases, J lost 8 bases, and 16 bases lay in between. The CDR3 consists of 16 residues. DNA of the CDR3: TGCGCCAGCAGCCAAGAAGTCGTGACTGGTTGGGAAAAACTGTTTTTT. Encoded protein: CASSQEVVTGWEKLFF.

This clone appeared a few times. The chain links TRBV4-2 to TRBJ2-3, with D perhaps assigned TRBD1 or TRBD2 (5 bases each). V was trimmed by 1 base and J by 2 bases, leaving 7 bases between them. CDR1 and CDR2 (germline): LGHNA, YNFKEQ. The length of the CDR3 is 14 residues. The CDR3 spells CASSQGDPTDTQYF. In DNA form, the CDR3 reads TGTGCCAGCAGCCAAGGGGACCCCACAGATACGCAGTATTTT.

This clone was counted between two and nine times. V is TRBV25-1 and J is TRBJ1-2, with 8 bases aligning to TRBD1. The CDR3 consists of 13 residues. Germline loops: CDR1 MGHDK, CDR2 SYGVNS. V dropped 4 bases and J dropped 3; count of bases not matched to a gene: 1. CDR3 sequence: CASSAQGDYGYTF. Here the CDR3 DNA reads TGTGCCAGCAGTGCACAGGGGGACTATGGCTACACCTTC.

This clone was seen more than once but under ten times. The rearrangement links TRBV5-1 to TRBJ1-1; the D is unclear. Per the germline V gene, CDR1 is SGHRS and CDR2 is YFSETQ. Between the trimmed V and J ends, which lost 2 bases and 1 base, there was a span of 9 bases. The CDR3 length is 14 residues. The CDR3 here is CASSFGGKNTEAFF. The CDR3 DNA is TGCGCCAGCAGCTTTGGAGGGAAGAACACTGAAGCTTTCTTT.